What follows are 8 T cell receptor beta chains derived from one specimen sequenced in a study of cytomegalovirus exposure and HLA in healthy donors. 60 Vbeta and 13 Jbeta primers were used in PCR. The method was immunoSEQ multiplex PCR; TCRdb's version includes in-frame clones alone and lacks a portion of them. The sample records 120,000 or so clones, around 77% being singletons. Specimen: PBMCs. The receptors come from a human donor in good health.

This chain joins TRBV5-6 and TRBJ1-5, with 10 nucleotides matching TRBD1. The junction had 8 bases not matched to a gene; V was cut back by 2 bases and J by 6 bases. Germline values: CDR1 SGHDT, CDR2 YYEEEE. This CDR3 has 16 residues. In nucleotides, the CDR3 is TGTGCCAGCAGCTTTACCGGGACAGGGGACACTCAGCCCCAGCATTTT. It codes for CASSFTGTGDTQPQHF.

The V and J genes are TRBV2 and TRBJ2-2, with TRBD2 matching over 12 bases. Germline loops: CDR1 SNHLY, CDR2 FYNNEI. V lost 5 bases, J lost 9 bases, and 7 bases stayed unmatched. This CDR3 has 15 residues. The DNA of the CDR3 is TGTGCCAGCAGTCCTAGCGGGAGGGGGTCCCGGGAGCTGTTTTTT. It yields the protein CASSPSGRGSRELFF.

The V call is TRBV14, the J call TRBJ2-2; 9 bases match TRBD2. The ends lost 3 bases at V and 1 base at J; junction bases unmatched: 3. There are 16 residues in the CDR3. Germline loops: CDR1 SGHDN, CDR2 FVKESK. In nucleotides, the CDR3 is TGTGCCAGCAGCCAGCGGGAGGGCAGGAACACCGGGGAGCTGTTTTTT. Encoded protein: CASSQREGRNTGELFF.

In its sample, this clone was seen once. The rearrangement links TRBV5-4 to TRBJ2-5; the D gene is possibly TRBD1 (6 bases). V lost 2 bases and J 1 base, leaving 12 bases between the germline ends. The CDR3 has 15 amino acids. CDR1 and CDR2 from the germline V gene are SGHNT and YYREEE (reference sequence). The CDR3 is CASSFQTGLQETQYF. CDR3 nucleotides: TGTGCCAGCAGCTTCCAGACAGGCCTCCAAGAGACCCAGTACTTC.

The chain carries TRBV7-9 and TRBJ2-3; TRBD2 matches at 13 bases. Germline loops: CDR1 SEHNR, CDR2 FQNEAQ (reference sequence). This CDR3 region has 18 residues. Trimming took 3 bases from V and 3 from J; bases not matched to a gene: 9. CDR3 nucleotides: TGTGCCAGCAGCTTCATAACTAGCGGGAGGGCCCGGACAGATACGCAGTATTTT. Translating it yields CASSFITSGRARTDTQYF. The full variable domain, completed using reference TRBV7-9 and TRBJ2-3, is DTGVSQNPRHKITKRGQNVTFRCDPISEHNRLYWYRQTLGQGPEFLTYFQNEAQLEKSRLLSDRFSAERPKGSFSTLEIQRTEQGDSAMYLCASSFITSGRARTDTQYFGPGTRLTVL.

V usage is TRBV21-1 and J usage is TRBJ2-3; the table's D gene call, TRBD2, was not cross checked with the DNA. TRBV21-1 is shown as a pseudogene. This CDR3 region has 20 residues. DNA of the CDR3: TGTGCCAGCAGCAAGGTACAAGGAGCACATAGCGGGAGGGCCGCAGATACGCAGTATTTT. Protein: CASSKVQGAHSGRAADTQYF.

In this sample, this clone turned up a few times. The chain carries TRBV30 and TRBJ1-6; perhaps TRBD1 as D (6 bases). The CDR3 is 15 residues long. Trimming stripped 3 bases from V and 5 bases from J, with 14 bases between. The germline V gene encodes CDR1 GTSNPN and CDR2 SVGIG (reference sequence). Here the CDR3 DNA reads TGTGCCTGGAGCAGGGGCGATCGAAATAATTCACCCCTCCACTTT. As protein: CAWSRGDRNNSPLHF.

This chain connects TRBV27 to TRBJ2-3; D might be TRBD2 (6 bases). CDR3 length equals 15 residues. Trimming cost V 1 base and J 7 bases, with 15 bases left between them. Germline CDR1 and CDR2: MNHEY and SMNVEV (reference sequence). CDR3 loop: CASSLYLAGSNTQYF. The CDR3 DNA reads as TGTGCCAGCAGTTTATATCTGGCGGGATCGAATACGCAGTATTTT.